These T cell receptor beta chains were read from a single sample in a study of blood T cell repertoires in COVID-19. Sequenced by immunoSEQ multiplex PCR; TCRdb stores in-frame clones only, minus some. The sample holds 110,000 to 150,000 clones, roughly 84% seen once. The sample taken for sequencing was peripheral blood. Receptor source: a human donor in a cohort sampled during active COVID-19. The conserved cysteine and the conserved F or W are not part of the CDR3 here.

V gene: TRBV5-4
J gene: TRBJ2-5
CDR3 protein: ASSRQGGPETQY

V gene: TRBV5-6
J gene: TRBJ2-7
CDR3 protein: ASSSGTLYEQY

V gene: TRBV2
J gene: TRBJ1-2
CDR3 protein: ASSPGQGVGYT

V gene: TRBV6-5
J gene: TRBJ1-5
CDR3 protein: ASTTGQAQH

V gene: TRBV19
J gene: TRBJ1-2
CDR3 protein: ASSPTGRYGYT

V gene: TRBV18
J gene: TRBJ1-2
CDR3 protein: ASSPRTEYGYT

V gene: TRBV10-3
J gene: TRBJ2-7
CDR3 protein: AISRNRDNYEQY

V gene: TRBV5-1
J gene: TRBJ2-7
CDR3 protein: ASKSGQGSSYEQY

V gene: TRBV11-2
J gene: TRBJ1-4
CDR3 protein: ASSLSGQGRYNEKLF

V gene: TRBV11-2
J gene: TRBJ2-3
CDR3 protein: ASSSVRGRTDTQY

V gene: TRBV6-5
J gene: TRBJ2-5
CDR3 protein: ASSKTGDSETQY

V gene: TRBV29-1
J gene: TRBJ1-1
CDR3 protein: SDFKTGSPEAF

V gene: TRBV5-1
J gene: TRBJ2-5
CDR3 protein: ASSPSTSGATQETQY

V gene: TRBV18
J gene: TRBJ2-1
CDR3 protein: ASSPSVTQGNNEQF

V gene: TRBV19
J gene: TRBJ2-2
CDR3 protein: ASSMPGSSTGELF

V gene: TRBV5-3
J gene: TRBJ1-1
CDR3 protein: ARSLVVTEAF

V gene: TRBV5-1
J gene: TRBJ1-4
CDR3 protein: ASTRQGPTNEKLF

V gene: TRBV6-4
J gene: TRBJ2-3
CDR3 protein: ASSEGREGTQY

V gene: TRBV20-1
J gene: TRBJ1-1
CDR3 protein: SGKQGIKAF

V gene: TRBV4-1
J gene: TRBJ1-4
CDR3 protein: ASSQVGTGREKLF